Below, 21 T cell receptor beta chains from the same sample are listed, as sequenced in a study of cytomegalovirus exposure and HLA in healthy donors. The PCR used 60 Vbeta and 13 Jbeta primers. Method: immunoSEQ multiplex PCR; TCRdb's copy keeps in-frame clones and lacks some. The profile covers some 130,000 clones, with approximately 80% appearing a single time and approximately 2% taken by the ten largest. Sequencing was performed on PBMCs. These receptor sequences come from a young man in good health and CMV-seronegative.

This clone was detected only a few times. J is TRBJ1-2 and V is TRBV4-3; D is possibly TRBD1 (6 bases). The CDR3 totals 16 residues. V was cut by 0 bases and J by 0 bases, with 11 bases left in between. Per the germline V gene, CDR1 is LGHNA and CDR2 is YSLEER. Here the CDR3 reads CASSQDWGQTNYGYTF. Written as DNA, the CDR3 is TGCGCCAGCAGCCAAGATTGGGGGCAGACTAACTATGGCTACACCTTC.

Written as DNA, the CDR3 is TGCGCCAGCAGCCAGCGAGGGAACACTGAAGCTTTCTTT. This codes for CASSQRGNTEAFF. The chain combines TRBV5-1 with TRBJ1-1; D call uncertain. Germline V gene sequence: CDR1 SGHRS, CDR2 YFSETQ. Trimming shortened V by 4 bases and J by 1 base, and 8 bases separated the two germline ends. This CDR3 spans 13 amino acids.

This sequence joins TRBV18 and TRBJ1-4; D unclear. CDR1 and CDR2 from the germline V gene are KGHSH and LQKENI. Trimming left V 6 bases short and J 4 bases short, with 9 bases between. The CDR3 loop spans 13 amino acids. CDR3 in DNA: TGTGCCAGCTCCCGAGGGAGTAATGAAAAACTGTTTTTT. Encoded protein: CASSRGSNEKLFF.

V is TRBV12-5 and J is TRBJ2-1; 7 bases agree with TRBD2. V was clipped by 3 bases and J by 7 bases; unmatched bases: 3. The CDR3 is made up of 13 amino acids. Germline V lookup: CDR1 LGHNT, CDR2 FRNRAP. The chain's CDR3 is CASGLYGRNEQFF. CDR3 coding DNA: TGTGCTAGTGGTTTATACGGGAGGAATGAGCAGTTCTTC.

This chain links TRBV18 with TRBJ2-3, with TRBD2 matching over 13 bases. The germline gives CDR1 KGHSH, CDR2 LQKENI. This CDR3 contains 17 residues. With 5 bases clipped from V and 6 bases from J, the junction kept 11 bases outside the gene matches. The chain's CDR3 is CASSSGTSGIKGDTQYF. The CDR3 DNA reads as TGTGCCAGCTCATCCGGGACTAGCGGGATCAAGGGGGATACGCAGTATTTT.

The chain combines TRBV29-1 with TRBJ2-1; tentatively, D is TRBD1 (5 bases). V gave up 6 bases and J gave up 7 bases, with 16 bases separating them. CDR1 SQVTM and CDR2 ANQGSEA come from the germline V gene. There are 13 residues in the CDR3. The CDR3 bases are TGCAGCGTGACATGGGGCTTCGGGAATGAGCAGTTCTTC. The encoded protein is CSVTWGFGNEQFF.

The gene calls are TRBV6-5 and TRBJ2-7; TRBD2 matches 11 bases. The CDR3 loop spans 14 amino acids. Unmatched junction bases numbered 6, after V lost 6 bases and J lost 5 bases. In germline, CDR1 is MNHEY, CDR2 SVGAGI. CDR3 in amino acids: CASRRLAGRDEQYF. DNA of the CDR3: TGTGCCAGCAGGCGACTAGCGGGACGGGACGAGCAGTACTTC.

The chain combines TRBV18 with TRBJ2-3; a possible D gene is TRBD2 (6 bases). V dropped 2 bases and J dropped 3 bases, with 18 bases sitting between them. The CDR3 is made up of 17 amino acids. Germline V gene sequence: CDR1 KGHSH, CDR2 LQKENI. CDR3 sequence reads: CASSPRKEGGMTDTQYF. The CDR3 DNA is TGTGCCAGCTCACCAAGGAAAGAGGGAGGTATGACAGATACGCAGTATTTT.

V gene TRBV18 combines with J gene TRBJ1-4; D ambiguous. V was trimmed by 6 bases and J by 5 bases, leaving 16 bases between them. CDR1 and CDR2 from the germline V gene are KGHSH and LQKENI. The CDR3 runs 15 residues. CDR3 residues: CASSPLLGLNEKLFF. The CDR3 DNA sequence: TGTGCCAGCTCGCCCCTACTAGGACTAAATGAAAAACTGTTTTTT. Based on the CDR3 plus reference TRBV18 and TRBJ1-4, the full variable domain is NAGVMQNPRHLVRRRGQEARLRCSPMKGHSHVYWYRQLPEEGLKFMVYLQKENIIDESGMPKERFSAEFPKEGPSILRIQQVVRGDSAAYFCASSPLLGLNEKLFFGSGTQLSVL.

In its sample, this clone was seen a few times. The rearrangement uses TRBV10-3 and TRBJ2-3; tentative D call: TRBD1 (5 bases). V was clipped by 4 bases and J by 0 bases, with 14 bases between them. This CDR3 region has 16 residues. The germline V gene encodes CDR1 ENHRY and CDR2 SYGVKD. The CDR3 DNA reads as TGTGCCATCAGTGGAAGCAGGGAATCTAGCACAGATACGCAGTATTTT. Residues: CAISGSRESSTDTQYF.

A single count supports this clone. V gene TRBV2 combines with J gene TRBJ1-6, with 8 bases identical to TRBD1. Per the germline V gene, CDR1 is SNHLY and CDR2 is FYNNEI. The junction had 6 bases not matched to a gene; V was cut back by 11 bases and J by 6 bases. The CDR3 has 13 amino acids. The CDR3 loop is CAHLDRVNSPLHF. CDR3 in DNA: TGTGCCCACTTGGACAGGGTTAATTCACCCCTCCACTTT.

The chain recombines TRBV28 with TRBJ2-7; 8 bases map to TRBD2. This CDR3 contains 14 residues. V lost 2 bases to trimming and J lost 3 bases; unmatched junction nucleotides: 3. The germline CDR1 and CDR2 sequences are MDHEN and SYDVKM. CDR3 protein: CASSLAGTSYEQYF. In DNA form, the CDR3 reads TGTGCCAGCAGTTTAGCCGGGACTAGCTACGAGCAGTACTTC.

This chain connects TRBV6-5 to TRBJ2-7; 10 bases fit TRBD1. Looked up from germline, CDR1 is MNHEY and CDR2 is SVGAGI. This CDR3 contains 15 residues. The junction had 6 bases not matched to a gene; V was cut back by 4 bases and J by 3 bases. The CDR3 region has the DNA TGTGCCAGCAGTTTCGGACAGGGGGGAGGCTACGAGCAGTACTTC. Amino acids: CASSFGQGGGYEQYF.

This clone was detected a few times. The CDR3 bases are TGCGCCAGCAGCTTAAGTAGTAGCGGGAGGTACAATGAGCAGTTCTTC. Residues: CASSLSSSGRYNEQFF. V and J are TRBV5-1 and TRBJ2-1; 10 nucleotides match TRBD2. V trimming: 2 bases; J trimming: 4 bases; junction bases outside the gene matches: 6. Germline V gene data show CDR1 as SGHRS and CDR2 as YFSETQ. The CDR3 loop spans 16 amino acids.

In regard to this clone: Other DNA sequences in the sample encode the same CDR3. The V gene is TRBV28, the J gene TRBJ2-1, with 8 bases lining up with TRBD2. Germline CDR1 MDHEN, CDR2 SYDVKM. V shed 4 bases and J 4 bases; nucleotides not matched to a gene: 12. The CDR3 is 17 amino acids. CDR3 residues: CASSSRTSRSSYNEQFF. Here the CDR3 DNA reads TGTGCCAGCAGTTCCCGGACTAGCAGGAGCTCTTACAATGAGCAGTTCTTC.

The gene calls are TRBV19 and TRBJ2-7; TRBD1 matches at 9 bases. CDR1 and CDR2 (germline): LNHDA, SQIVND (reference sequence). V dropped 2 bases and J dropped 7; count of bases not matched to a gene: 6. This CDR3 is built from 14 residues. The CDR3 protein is CASSIWTGDGEQYF. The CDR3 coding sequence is TGTGCCAGTAGTATATGGACAGGGGATGGGGAGCAGTACTTC.

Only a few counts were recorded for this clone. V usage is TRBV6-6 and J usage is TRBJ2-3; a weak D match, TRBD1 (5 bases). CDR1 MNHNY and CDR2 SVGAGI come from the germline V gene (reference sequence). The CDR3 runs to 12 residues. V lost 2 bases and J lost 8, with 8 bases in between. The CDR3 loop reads CASSYRGVTQYF. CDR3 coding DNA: TGTGCCAGCAGTTACAGGGGCGTTACGCAGTATTTT.

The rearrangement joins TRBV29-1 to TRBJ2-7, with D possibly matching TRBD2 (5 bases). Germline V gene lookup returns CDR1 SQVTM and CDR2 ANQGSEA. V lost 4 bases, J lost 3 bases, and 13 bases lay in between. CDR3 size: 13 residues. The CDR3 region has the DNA TGCAGCGTTGCCCGCCCCGGGGTCTACGAGCAGTACTTC. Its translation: CSVARPGVYEQYF.

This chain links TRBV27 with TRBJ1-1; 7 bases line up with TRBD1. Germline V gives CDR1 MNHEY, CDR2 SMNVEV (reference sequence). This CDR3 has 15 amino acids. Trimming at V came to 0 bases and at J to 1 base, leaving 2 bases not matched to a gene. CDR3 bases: TGTGCCAGCAGTTTATCGGCAGGGGGGAACACTGAAGCTTTCTTT. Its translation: CASSLSAGGNTEAFF.

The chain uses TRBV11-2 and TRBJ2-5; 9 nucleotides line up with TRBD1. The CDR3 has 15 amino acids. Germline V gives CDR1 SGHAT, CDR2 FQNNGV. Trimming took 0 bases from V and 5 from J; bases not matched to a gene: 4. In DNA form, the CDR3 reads TGTGCCAGCAGCTTAGACACAGGGGGCAGGGAGACCCAGTACTTC. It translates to CASSLDTGGRETQYF.

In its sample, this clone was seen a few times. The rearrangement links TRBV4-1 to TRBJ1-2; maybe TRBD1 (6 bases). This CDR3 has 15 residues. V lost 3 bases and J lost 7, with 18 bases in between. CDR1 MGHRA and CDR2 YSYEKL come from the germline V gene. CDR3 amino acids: CASSHYLDSNLGYTF. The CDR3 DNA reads TGCGCCAGCAGCCACTACCTGGACAGCAACCTTGGCTACACCTTC.